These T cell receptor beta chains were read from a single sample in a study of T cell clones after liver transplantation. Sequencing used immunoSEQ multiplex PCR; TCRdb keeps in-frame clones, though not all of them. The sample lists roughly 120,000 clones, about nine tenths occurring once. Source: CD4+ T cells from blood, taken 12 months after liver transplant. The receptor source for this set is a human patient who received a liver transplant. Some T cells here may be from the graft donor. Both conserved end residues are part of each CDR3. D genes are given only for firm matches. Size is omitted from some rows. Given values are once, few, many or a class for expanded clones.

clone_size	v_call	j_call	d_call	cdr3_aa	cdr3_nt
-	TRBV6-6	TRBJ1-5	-	CASSYTGNNQPQHF	TGTGCCAGCAGTTATACAGGGAACAATCAGCCCCAGCATTTT
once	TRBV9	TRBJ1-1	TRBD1	CASSSRDSHTEAFF	TGTGCCAGCAGCTCCCGGGACAGCCACACTGAAGCTTTCTTT
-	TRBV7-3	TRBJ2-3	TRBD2	CASSRGLAGARGTDTQYF	TGTGCCAGCAGCCGGGGACTAGCGGGCGCCCGGGGGACAGATACGCAGTATTTT
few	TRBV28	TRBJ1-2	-	CASSLGLYGYTF	TGTGCCAGCAGTTTGGGTCTCTATGGCTACACCTTC
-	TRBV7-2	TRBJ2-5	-	CASSLEGGGQETQYF	TGTGCCAGCAGCTTAGAAGGGGGAGGTCAAGAGACCCAGTACTTC
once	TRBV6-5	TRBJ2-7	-	CASSRTASEYYEQYF	TGTGCCAGCAGTCGAACGGCTAGCGAATACTACGAGCAGTACTTC
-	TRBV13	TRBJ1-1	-	CASSLGLMNTEAFF	TGTGCCAGCAGCTTGGGCCTCATGAACACTGAAGCTTTCTTT
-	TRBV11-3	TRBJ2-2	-	CASSLENPGNTGELFF	TGTGCCAGCAGCTTGGAAAATCCGGGGAACACCGGGGAGCTGTTTTTT
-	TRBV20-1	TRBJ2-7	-	CSASEGHEQYF	TGCAGTGCTAGCGAGGGCCACGAGCAGTACTTC
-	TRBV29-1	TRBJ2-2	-	CSVGNSGNTGELFF	TGCAGCGTTGGTAATAGCGGGAACACCGGGGAGCTGTTTTTT
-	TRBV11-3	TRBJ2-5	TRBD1	CASSFPGQGETQYF	TGTGCCAGCAGCTTTCCGGGACAGGGGGAGACCCAGTACTTC
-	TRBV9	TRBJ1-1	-	CASSTRQKNTEAFF	TGTGCCAGCAGCACGCGACAGAAGAACACTGAAGCTTTCTTT
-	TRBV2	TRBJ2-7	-	CASQKNSGVDAYEQYF	TGTGCCAGCCAGAAAAACAGCGGTGTCGACGCCTACGAGCAGTACTTC
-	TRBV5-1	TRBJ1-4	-	CASSGGRGDNEKLFF	TGCGCCAGCAGCGGGGGCCGAGGGGATAATGAAAAACTGTTTTTT
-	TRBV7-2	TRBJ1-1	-	CASSPGAANTEAFF	TGTGCCAGCAGCCCCGGGGCAGCGAACACTGAAGCTTTCTTT
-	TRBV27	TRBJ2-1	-	CASTRTRGDYNEQFF	TGTGCCAGCACCAGGACCAGAGGAGACTACAATGAGCAGTTCTTC
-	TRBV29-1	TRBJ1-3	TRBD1	CSVHRGAFDTIYF	TGCAGCGTTCACAGGGGAGCCTTCGACACCATATATTTT
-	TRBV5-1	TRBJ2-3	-	CASKPTGTTDTQYF	TGCGCCAGCAAACCGACAGGAACAACAGATACGCAGTATTTT
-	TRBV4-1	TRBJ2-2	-	CASSHGQPGRELFF	TGCGCCAGCAGCCACGGACAGCCCGGCCGGGAGCTGTTTTTT
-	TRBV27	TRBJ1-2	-	CASTRSGRGHLNYGYTF	TGTGCCAGCACAAGGTCCGGACGTGGACATTTAAACTATGGCTACACCTTC
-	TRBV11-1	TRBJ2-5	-	CASSTKGVRQDWYQETQYF	TGTGCCAGCAGCACAAAGGGGGTTCGACAGGACTGGTACCAAGAGACCCAGTACTTC
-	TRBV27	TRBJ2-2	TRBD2	CASSLEAGPTGELFF	TGTGCCAGCAGTTTAGAAGCGGGGCCAACCGGGGAGCTGTTTTTT
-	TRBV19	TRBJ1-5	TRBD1	CASSFGTEAQHF	TGTGCCAGTAGTTTCGGGACAGAGGCCCAGCATTTT
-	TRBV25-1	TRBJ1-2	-	CASSDPGRGRGGYTF	TGTGCCAGCAGTGACCCCGGCAGGGGACGTGGGGGCTACACCTTC
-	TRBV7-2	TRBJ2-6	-	CASRLSGANVLTF	TGTGCCAGCAGGTTAAGCGGGGCCAACGTCCTGACTTTC